The next 29 T cell receptor beta chains were all read from a single sample in a study of T cell responses to AZD1222 COVID-19 vaccine. Using immunoSEQ multiplex PCR, the repertoire was profiled, and TCRdb retains in-frame clones only, with some absent. The table has tens of thousands of clones, roughly nine tenths seen once. The sequenced sample was peripheral blood, obtained on day 0 of AZD1222 vaccination. The receptors here all came from an adult in good health.

This chain joins TRBV7-8 and TRBJ1-1; D is ambiguous. CDR1 SGHVS and CDR2 FQNEAQ come from the germline V gene. Trimming shortened V by 4 bases and J by 5 bases, and 14 bases separated the two germline ends. The CDR3 is 14 amino acids. The CDR3 DNA is TGTGCCAGCAGCTCGCTGGCCACGGGTACTGAAGCTTTCTTT. Translated: CASSSLATGTEAFF.

This clone appeared once. In DNA form, the CDR3 reads TGTGCCAGTAGTAACATGGGGGCCTCCTACGAGCAGTACTTC. Translated, it gives CASSNMGASYEQYF. This chain joins TRBV19 and TRBJ2-7; D is perhaps TRBD1 (6 bases). The CDR3 consists of 14 residues. Germline V gene lookup returns CDR1 LNHDA and CDR2 SQIVND (reference sequence). Deletions cut 4 bases from V and 0 bases from J, with 10 bases between.

The V call is TRBV2, the J call TRBJ2-1; possible D gene TRBD2, 6 bases. CDR1 and CDR2 from the germline V gene are SNHLY and FYNNEI. Between the trimmed V and J ends, which lost 2 bases and 6 bases, there was a span of 14 bases. This CDR3 spans 15 amino acids. CDR3 residues: CASSENLGGSNEQFF. DNA of the CDR3: TGTGCCAGCAGTGAAAATTTGGGGGGAAGCAATGAGCAGTTCTTC. Drawing the rest from reference TRBV2 and TRBJ2-1, the complete variable domain is EPEVTQTPSHQVTQMGQEVILRCVPISNHLYFYWYRQILGQKVEFLVSFYNNEISEKSEIFDDQFSVERPDGSNFTLKIRSTKLEDSAMYFCASSENLGGSNEQFFGPGTRLTVL.

The V call is TRBV5-1, the J call TRBJ1-1; D might be TRBD1 (5 bases). Germline V gives CDR1 SGHRS, CDR2 YFSETQ. Trimming stripped 6 bases from V and 1 base from J, with 16 bases between. The CDR3 runs to 15 residues. The CDR3 nucleotides read TGCGCCAGCACCCTGGGGGAGCGGCAGAACACTGAAGCTTTCTTT. Translating gives CASTLGERQNTEAFF.

The CDR3 here is CASSPPQNTEAFF. In DNA, the CDR3 is TGTGCCAGCAGTCCACCACAGAACACTGAAGCTTTCTTT. This chain connects TRBV25-1 to TRBJ1-1; D unresolved. The CDR3 loop spans 13 amino acids. Germline lookup yields CDR1 MGHDK and CDR2 SYGVNS. Trimming shortened V by 5 bases and J by 1 base, and 8 bases separated the two germline ends. Using reference TRBV25-1 and TRBJ1-1 for the parts outside the CDR3, the full variable domain is EADIYQTPRYLVIGTGKKITLECSQTMGHDKMYWYQQDPGMELHLIHYSYGVNSTEKGDLSSESTVSRIRTEHFPLTLESARPSHTSQYLCASSPPQNTEAFFGQGTRLTVV.

CDR3 amino acids: CATTFDGTLGSEAFF. The DNA for the CDR3 is TGTGCCACCACCTTCGACGGGACCCTAGGATCCGAAGCTTTCTTT. This rearrangement joins TRBV10-3 to TRBJ1-1, with D perhaps matching TRBD1 (5 bases). Trimming removed 10 bases from V and 8 bases from J, with 26 bases in between. Germline CDR1 and CDR2: ENHRY and SYGVKD. CDR3 size: 15 residues.

This chain joins TRBV6-5 and TRBJ2-5; D might be TRBD1 (6 bases). The CDR3 spans 15 residues. In germline, CDR1 is MNHEY, CDR2 SVGAGI. Trimming cost V 6 bases and J 5 bases, with 19 bases left between them. The CDR3 loop reads CASRLGQLTWETQYF. In DNA, the CDR3 is TGTGCCAGCAGATTGGGACAACTGACTTGGGAGACCCAGTACTTC.

The CDR3 reads CASSYDSFGGYTF. The DNA for the CDR3 is TGTGCCAGCAGTTACGACAGCTTCGGCGGCTACACCTTC. This sequence joins TRBV12-3 or TRBV12-4 and TRBJ1-2; the D gene is possibly TRBD1 (5 bases). CDR3 length equals 13 residues. V was clipped by 4 bases and J by 8 bases, with 14 bases between them.

The rearrangement links TRBV24-1 to TRBJ2-7; D unclear. Germline CDR1 is KGHDR and CDR2 is SFDVKD. The CDR3 totals 15 residues. V lost 3 bases and J lost 4, with 15 bases in between. The CDR3 nucleotides read TGTGCCACCAGTGATCCTAAGACAAGCTTATACGAGCAGTACTTC. Translation gives CATSDPKTSLYEQYF.

This sequence joins TRBV6-2 or TRBV6-3 and TRBJ2-3, with D perhaps being TRBD1 or TRBD2 (6 bases each). Trimming stripped 2 bases from V and 8 bases from J, with 11 bases between. CDR3 length: 13 amino acids. CDR1 is MNHEY and CDR2 is SVGEGT in the germline V gene. The CDR3 sequence is CASSYGRGGTQYF. CDR3 sequence (DNA): TGTGCCAGCAGTTACGGCAGGGGAGGTACGCAGTATTTT.

The chain employs TRBV28 and TRBJ2-7; no clear D. This CDR3 contains 15 residues. The V end lost 5 bases, the J end lost 3 bases, and 17 bases lay between the germline ends. The germline V gene has CDR1 MDHEN and CDR2 SYDVKM. CDR3 nucleotide sequence: TGTGCCAGCAGTCCACCCCCCCCTGCCCACTACGAGCAGTACTTC. It encodes CASSPPPPAHYEQYF. Full variable domain (outside the CDR3, taken from reference TRBV28 and TRBJ2-7): DVKVTQSSRYLVKRTGEKVFLECVQDMDHENMFWYRQDPGLGLRLIYFSYDVKMKEKGDIPEGYSVSREKKERFSLILESASTNQTSMYLCASSPPPPAHYEQYFGPGTRLTVT.

V gene TRBV6-2 or TRBV6-3 combines with J gene TRBJ2-1, with TRBD2 matching 15 bases. CDR1 MNHEY and CDR2 SVGEGT come from the germline V gene. The CDR3 consists of 17 residues. Losses at the gene ends were 2 bases for V and 6 bases for J; bases not matched to a gene: 5. The CDR3: CASSYGLAGGLGNEQFF. In DNA, the CDR3 is TGTGCCAGCAGTTACGGACTAGCGGGGGGGCTTGGCAATGAGCAGTTCTTC.

The chain carries TRBV7-9 and TRBJ2-7, with a tentative D call TRBD2 (5 bases). The CDR3 consists of 13 residues. Germline CDR1 reads SEHNR; CDR2 reads FQNEAQ (reference sequence). V lost 1 base and J lost 6, with 10 bases in between. The CDR3 DNA sequence: TGTGCCAGCAGCTTAGAATCGCGGGCCGAGCAGTACTTC. This translates into CASSLESRAEQYF.

V gene TRBV21-1 combines with J gene TRBJ2-7; the tabulated D call, TRBD2, remains unverified against the DNA. TRBV21-1 is flagged as a pseudogene. This CDR3 contains 16 residues. CDR3 DNA: TGTGCCAGCAGCAAAGCGAGGGGCGCGGGATCCTACGAGCAGTACTTC. Its translation is CASSKARGAGSYEQYF.

The chain employs TRBV5-1 and TRBJ2-5; D is unresolved. V was shortened by 4 bases and J by 4 bases, with 17 bases between the two germline ends. This CDR3 is 15 amino acids long. Per the germline V gene, CDR1 is SGHRS and CDR2 is YFSETQ. DNA of the CDR3: TGCGCCAGCAGCCGAGATACTACAGACGGAGAGACCCAGTACTTC. It encodes CASSRDTTDGETQYF.

This clone showed up just once. Here the CDR3 reads CASSLALSGGALNEQFF. The CDR3 DNA reads as TGCGCCAGCAGCTTGGCCCTGAGCGGGGGGGCGTTAAATGAGCAGTTCTTC. The chain recombines TRBV5-1 with TRBJ2-1; 10 nucleotides line up with TRBD2. The CDR3 consists of 17 residues. Germline CDR1 reads SGHRS; CDR2 reads YFSETQ. The J segment lost 7 bases and the V segment lost 0 bases, leaving 10 bases of the junction unmatched.

The chain uses TRBV11-2 and TRBJ1-1; 9 nucleotides align to TRBD1. Trimming removed 1 base from V and 0 bases from J; junction bases left unmatched: 3. Germline values: CDR1 SGHAT, CDR2 FQNNGV. The CDR3 has 16 amino acids. The CDR3 DNA follows: TGTGCCAGCAGCTTAGCGACAGGGGGGGTGAACACTGAAGCTTTCTTT. Translating gives CASSLATGGVNTEAFF.

The chain couples TRBV5-1 to TRBJ1-2, with 7 bases identical to TRBD1. With 5 bases clipped from V and 6 bases from J, the junction kept 10 bases outside the gene matches. The CDR3 runs 14 residues. Germline CDR1 SGHRS, CDR2 YFSETQ. The CDR3: CASRSQGEVDGYTF. The CDR3 DNA reads as TGCGCCAGCAGATCCCAGGGGGAAGTCGATGGCTACACCTTC. The full variable domain, with the rest looked up from reference TRBV5-1 and TRBJ1-2, is KAGVTQTPRYLIKTRGQQVTLSCSPISGHRSVSWYQQTPGQGLQFLFEYFSETQRNKGNFPGRFSGRQFSNSRSEMNVSTLELGDSALYLCASRSQGEVDGYTFGSGTRLTVV.

V usage is TRBV30 and J usage is TRBJ1-1, with 9 bases that match TRBD1. The CDR3 consists of 13 residues. The trim removed 3 bases at V and 6 bases at J, leaving 5 bases unmatched. In germline, CDR1 is GTSNPN, CDR2 SVGIG (reference sequence). The CDR3 reads CAWSGQGLAEAFF. DNA of the CDR3: TGTGCCTGGAGCGGACAGGGGTTGGCTGAAGCTTTCTTT.

The chain links TRBV21-1 to TRBJ2-7; the DNA was not used to check the table's D call, TRBD2. TRBV21-1 is a pseudogene. This CDR3 has 17 residues. CDR3 sequence: CASSKWALGGNSYEQYF. CDR3 nucleotide sequence: TGTGCCAGCAGCAAATGGGCCCTGGGAGGTAACTCCTACGAGCAGTACTTC.

V usage is TRBV10-2 and J usage is TRBJ1-1, with D unclear. Trimming stripped 0 bases from V and 4 bases from J, with 6 bases between. The CDR3 has 13 amino acids. CDR1 is WSHSY, CDR2 SAAADI, per germline. CDR3 nucleotides: TGCGCCAGCAGTGAGTCAGGGCCCACTGAAGCTTTCTTT. Translation gives CASSESGPTEAFF.

The chain links TRBV6-5 to TRBJ1-5; a possible D gene is TRBD1 (5 bases). V lost 7 bases and J 11 bases, leaving 24 bases between the germline ends. Germline V gene sequence: CDR1 MNHEY, CDR2 SVGAGI. This CDR3 is 15 amino acids long. CDR3 protein: CASTSEWGKPKSQHF. The CDR3 nucleotides read TGTGCCAGCACCTCCGAATGGGGGAAGCCCAAATCCCAGCATTTT.

The V and J genes are TRBV7-9 and TRBJ2-6; a possible D gene is TRBD1 (6 bases). CDR3 length equals 17 residues. V lost 3 bases and J 0 bases, leaving 12 bases between the germline ends. The germline gives CDR1 SEHNR, CDR2 FQNEAQ (reference sequence). CDR3 DNA sequence: TGTGCCAGCAGCTTCTCTGACAGGTCCTCTGGGGCCAACGTCCTGACTTTC. Its protein is CASSFSDRSSGANVLTF.

The genes are TRBV5-1 and TRBJ1-1; D is possibly TRBD1 (6 bases). The V end was cut by 4 bases, the J end by 1 base, with 11 bases between. Germline loops: CDR1 SGHRS, CDR2 YFSETQ. CDR3 length: 14 residues. The CDR3 DNA follows: TGCGCCAGCAGCCGAGAGACAGGGAACACTGAAGCTTTCTTT. Its protein product is CASSRETGNTEAFF.

The rearrangement links TRBV6-1 to TRBJ1-3, with D maybe TRBD1 (5 bases). There are 16 residues in the CDR3. Germline V CDR1 and CDR2: MNHNS, SASEGT. Trimming left V 2 bases short and J 4 bases short, with 15 bases between. The CDR3 region is CASSETMRTSGNTIYF. CDR3 bases: TGTGCCAGCAGTGAAACTATGCGGACATCAGGAAACACCATATATTTT.

J is TRBJ2-1 and V is TRBV28, with D possibly being TRBD1 or TRBD2 (5 bases each). The CDR3 runs to 12 residues. Germline V gene sequence: CDR1 MDHEN, CDR2 SYDVKM. The V and J ends lost 4 bases and 10 bases respectively, with 11 bases between them. The CDR3 sequence is CASSSPGPEQFF. The CDR3 DNA reads as TGTGCCAGCAGTTCCCCGGGACCCGAGCAGTTCTTC.

V is TRBV2 and J is TRBJ2-2, with D tentatively TRBD2 (5 bases). Trimming stripped 2 bases from V and 5 bases from J, with 9 bases between. The CDR3 has 14 residues. The V gene's germline CDR1 is SNHLY and CDR2 FYNNEI. The CDR3 is CASSEREGTGELFF. The CDR3 bases are TGTGCCAGCAGTGAAAGAGAGGGAACCGGGGAGCTGTTTTTT.

V and J are TRBV2 and TRBJ1-2, with 7 positions matching TRBD1. This CDR3 is built from 13 residues. Trimming removed 2 bases from V and 8 bases from J; junction bases left unmatched: 5. Germline CDR1 and CDR2: SNHLY and FYNNEI. CDR3 bases: TGTGCCAGCAGTGAACAGTCAGGGGGAGGCTACACCTTC. This translates into CASSEQSGGGYTF.

The chain combines TRBV19 with TRBJ1-1, with TRBD1 matching over 8 bases. Trimming cost V 5 bases and J 3 bases; bases outside gene matches: 5. The CDR3 has 14 amino acids. Germline values: CDR1 LNHDA, CDR2 SQIVND (reference sequence). CDR3 sequence reads: CASSADRGYTEAFF. For the CDR3, the DNA is TGTGCCAGTAGTGCTGACAGGGGATACACTGAAGCTTTCTTT.